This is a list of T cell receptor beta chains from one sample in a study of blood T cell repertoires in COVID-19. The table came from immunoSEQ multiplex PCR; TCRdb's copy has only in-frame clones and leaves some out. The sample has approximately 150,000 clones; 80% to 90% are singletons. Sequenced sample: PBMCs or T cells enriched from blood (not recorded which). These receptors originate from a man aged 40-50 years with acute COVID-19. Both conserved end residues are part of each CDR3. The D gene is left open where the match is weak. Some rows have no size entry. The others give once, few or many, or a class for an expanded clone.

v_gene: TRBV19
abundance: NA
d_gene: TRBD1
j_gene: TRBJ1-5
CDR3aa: CASSRRGQAPGSNQPQHF
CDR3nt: TGTGCCAGTAGTAGACGGGGACAGGCCCCCGGTAGCAATCAGCCCCAGCATTTT

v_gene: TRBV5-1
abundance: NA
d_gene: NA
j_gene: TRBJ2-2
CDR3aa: CASSLVTGSNTGELFF
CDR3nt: TGCGCCAGCAGCTTGGTGACGGGATCGAACACCGGGGAGCTGTTTTTT

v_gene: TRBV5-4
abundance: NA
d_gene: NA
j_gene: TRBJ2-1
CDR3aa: CASSGGTYNEQFF
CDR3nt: TGTGCCAGCAGCGGAGGGACCTACAATGAGCAGTTCTTC

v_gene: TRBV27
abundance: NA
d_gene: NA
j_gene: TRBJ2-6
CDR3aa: CASSSPGGGGSGANVLTF
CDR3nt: TGTGCCAGCAGTTCCCCGGGCGGGGGCGGTAGTGGGGCCAACGTCCTGACTTTC

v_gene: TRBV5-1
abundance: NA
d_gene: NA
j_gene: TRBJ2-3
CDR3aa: CASSLISGEGTDTQYF
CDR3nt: TGCGCCAGCAGCTTGATATCGGGGGAAGGTACAGATACGCAGTATTTT

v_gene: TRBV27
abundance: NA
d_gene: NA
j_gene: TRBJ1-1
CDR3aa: CASSLQGTNTEAFF
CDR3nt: TGTGCCAGCAGTTTACAGGGAACGAACACTGAAGCTTTCTTT

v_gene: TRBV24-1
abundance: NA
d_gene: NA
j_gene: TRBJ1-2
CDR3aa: CATSGPGRGYGYTF
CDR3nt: TGTGCCACCAGTGGCCCTGGACGGGGCTATGGCTACACCTTC

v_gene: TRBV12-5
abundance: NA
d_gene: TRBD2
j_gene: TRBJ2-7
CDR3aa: CASGLTGTSHPDF
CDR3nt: TGTGCTAGTGGTTTGACCGGGACTAGCCATCCGGACTTC

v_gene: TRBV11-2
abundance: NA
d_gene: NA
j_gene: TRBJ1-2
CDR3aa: CASSLEYTGSNGYTF
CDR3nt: TGTGCCAGCAGCTTAGAATATACAGGGAGCAATGGCTACACCTTC

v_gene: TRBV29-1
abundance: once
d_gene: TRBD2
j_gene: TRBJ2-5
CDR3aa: CSVSQKGPWGGETQYF
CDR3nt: TGCAGCGTTTCTCAAAAGGGGCCCTGGGGGGGAGAGACCCAGTACTTC

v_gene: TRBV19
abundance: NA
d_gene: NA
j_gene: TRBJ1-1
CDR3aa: CASSGPGFGTEAFF
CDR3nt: TGTGCCAGTAGTGGACCGGGATTTGGGACTGAAGCTTTCTTT

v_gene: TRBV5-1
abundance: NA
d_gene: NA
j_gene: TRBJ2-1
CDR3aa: CASSFSNEQFF
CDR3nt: TGCGCCAGCAGCTTCTCTAATGAGCAGTTCTTC

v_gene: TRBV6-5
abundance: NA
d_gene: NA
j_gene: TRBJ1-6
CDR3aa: CASSSQDRGNSPLHF
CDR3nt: TGTGCCAGCAGTTCCCAGGACAGAGGAAATTCACCCCTCCACTTT

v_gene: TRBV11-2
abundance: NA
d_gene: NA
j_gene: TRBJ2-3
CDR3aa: CASLSGFRGVLGTDTQYF
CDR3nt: TGTGCCAGCTTAAGCGGTTTTCGCGGGGTCCTAGGCACAGATACGCAGTATTTT

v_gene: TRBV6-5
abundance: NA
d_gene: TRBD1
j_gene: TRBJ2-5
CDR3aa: CASIRGQRETQYF
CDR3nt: TGTGCCAGCATACGGGGACAGCGAGAGACCCAGTACTTC

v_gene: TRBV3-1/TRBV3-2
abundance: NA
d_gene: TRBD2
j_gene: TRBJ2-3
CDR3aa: CASSHRGAGAMGDTQYF
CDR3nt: TGTGCCAGCAGCCACCGCGGAGCGGGGGCAATGGGGGATACGCAGTATTTT

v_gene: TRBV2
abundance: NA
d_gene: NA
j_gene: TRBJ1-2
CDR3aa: CASSEDRALVDYGYTF
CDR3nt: TGTGCCAGCAGTGAAGACAGGGCGTTGGTAGATTATGGCTACACCTTC

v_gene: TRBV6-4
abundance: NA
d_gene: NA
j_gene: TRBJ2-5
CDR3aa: CASSEKPLRRETQYF
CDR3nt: TGTGCCAGCAGTGAAAAACCTCTCCGTCGGGAGACCCAGTACTTC

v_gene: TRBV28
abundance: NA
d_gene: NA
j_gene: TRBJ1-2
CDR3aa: CASSLEYGYTF
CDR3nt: TGTGCCAGCAGTTTGGAGTATGGCTACACCTTC

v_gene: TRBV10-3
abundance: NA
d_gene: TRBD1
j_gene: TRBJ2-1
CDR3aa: CAISGQGSSYNEQFF
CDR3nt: TGTGCCATCAGTGGACAGGGTAGCTCCTACAATGAGCAGTTCTTC

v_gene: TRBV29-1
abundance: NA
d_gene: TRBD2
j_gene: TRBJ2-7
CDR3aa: CSVGTSGSSQVREQYF
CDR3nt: TGCAGCGTTGGGACTAGCGGGAGTTCTCAGGTGCGCGAGCAGTACTTC

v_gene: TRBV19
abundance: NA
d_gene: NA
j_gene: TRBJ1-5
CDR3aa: CASSMGAVGNQPQHF
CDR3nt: TGTGCCAGTAGTATGGGGGCGGTGGGTAATCAGCCCCAGCATTTT

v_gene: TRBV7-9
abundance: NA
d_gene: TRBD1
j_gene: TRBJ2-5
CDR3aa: CASSYPGTGGGTQYF
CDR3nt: TGTGCCAGCAGCTACCCCGGGACAGGGGGCGGGACCCAGTACTTC

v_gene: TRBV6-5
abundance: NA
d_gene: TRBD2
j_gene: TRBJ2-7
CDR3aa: CASSRGLAKYEQYF
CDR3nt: TGTGCCAGCAGTCGCGGACTAGCGAAGTACGAGCAGTACTTC

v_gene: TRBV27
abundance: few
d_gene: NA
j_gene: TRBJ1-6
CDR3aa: CASSSPMGASSSPLHF
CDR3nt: TGTGCCAGCAGTTCTCCGATGGGGGCCTCATCATCACCCCTCCACTTT

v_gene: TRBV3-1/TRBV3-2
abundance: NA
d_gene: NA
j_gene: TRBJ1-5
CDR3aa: CASSQGQDLNQPQHF
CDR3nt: TGTGCCAGCAGCCAAGGACAGGACCTCAATCAGCCCCAGCATTTT

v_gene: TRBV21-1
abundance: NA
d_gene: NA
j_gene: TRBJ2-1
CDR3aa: CASSKALEGIGAPFEQFF
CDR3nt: TGTGCCAGCAGCAAAGCGCTTGAAGGAATAGGAGCACCCTTTGAGCAGTTCTTC

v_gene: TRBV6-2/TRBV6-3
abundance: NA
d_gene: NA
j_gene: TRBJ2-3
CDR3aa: CASSKSADTQYF
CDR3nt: TGTGCCAGCAGCAAATCTGCAGATACGCAGTATTTT

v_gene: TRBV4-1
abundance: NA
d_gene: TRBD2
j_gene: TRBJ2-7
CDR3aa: CASSRGLANPGEQYF
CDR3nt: TGCGCCAGCAGCCGGGGACTAGCTAATCCCGGCGAGCAGTACTTC

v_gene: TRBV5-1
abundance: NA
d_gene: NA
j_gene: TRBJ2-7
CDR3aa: CASSPWGAGESLDGEQYF
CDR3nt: TGCGCCAGCAGCCCCTGGGGGGCGGGAGAGTCCCTCGACGGCGAGCAGTACTTC

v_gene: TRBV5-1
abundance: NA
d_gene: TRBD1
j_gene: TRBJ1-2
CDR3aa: CASSDSGDRSYGYTF
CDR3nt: TGCGCCAGCTCCGACTCCGGGGACAGGTCCTATGGCTACACCTTC

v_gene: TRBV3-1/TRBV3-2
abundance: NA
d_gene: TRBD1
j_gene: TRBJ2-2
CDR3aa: CASSQQGAGTGELFF
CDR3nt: TGTGCCAGCAGCCAACAGGGGGCAGGGACCGGGGAGCTGTTTTTT

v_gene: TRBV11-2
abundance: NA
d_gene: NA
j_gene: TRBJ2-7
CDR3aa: CASSFNRDSEQYF
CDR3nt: TGTGCCAGCAGCTTTAACAGGGATTCCGAGCAGTACTTC

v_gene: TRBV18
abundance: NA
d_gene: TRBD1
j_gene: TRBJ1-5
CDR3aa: CASSPAGTGNNQPQHF
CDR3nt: TGTGCCAGCTCACCAGCCGGGACAGGGAATAATCAGCCCCAGCATTTT

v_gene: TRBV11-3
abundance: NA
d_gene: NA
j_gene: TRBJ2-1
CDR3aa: CASSFSGIDEQFF
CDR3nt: TGTGCCAGCAGCTTTTCAGGGATAGATGAGCAGTTCTTC

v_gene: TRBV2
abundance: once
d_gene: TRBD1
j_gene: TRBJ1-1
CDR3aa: CARTADRGTEAFF
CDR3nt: TGTGCCAGAACCGCAGACAGGGGCACTGAAGCTTTCTTT

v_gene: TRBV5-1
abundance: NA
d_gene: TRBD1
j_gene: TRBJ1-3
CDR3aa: CASSQGQTGNTIYF
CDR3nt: TGCGCCAGCAGCCAGGGACAGACTGGAAACACCATATATTTT

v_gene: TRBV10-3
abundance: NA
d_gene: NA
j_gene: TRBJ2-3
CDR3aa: CAISGKKGGRGIDTQYF
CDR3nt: TGTGCCATCAGTGGGAAAAAAGGTGGGAGAGGTATAGATACGCAGTATTTT

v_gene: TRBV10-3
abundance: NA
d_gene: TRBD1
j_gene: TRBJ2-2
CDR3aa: CAIGTGGTGELFF
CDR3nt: TGTGCCATCGGAACAGGGGGTACCGGGGAGCTGTTTTTT

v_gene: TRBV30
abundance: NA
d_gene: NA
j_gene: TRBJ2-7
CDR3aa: CAWSSDSFLEQYF
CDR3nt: TGTGCCTGGAGTTCGGACAGCTTCTTGGAGCAGTACTTC

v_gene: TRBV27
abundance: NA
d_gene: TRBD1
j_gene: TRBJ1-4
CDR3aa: CASSFDGTGEKLFF
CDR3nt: TGTGCCAGCAGTTTTGACGGGACAGGTGAAAAACTGTTTTTT

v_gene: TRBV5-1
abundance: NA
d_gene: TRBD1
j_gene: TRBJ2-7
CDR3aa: CASSLGGTGVSYEQYF
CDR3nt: TGCGCCAGCAGCTTGGGGGGGACAGGGGTTTCCTACGAGCAGTACTTC

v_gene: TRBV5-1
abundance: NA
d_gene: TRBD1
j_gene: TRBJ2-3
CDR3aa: CASSLVGQGIDTQYF
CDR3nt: TGCGCCAGCAGCTTGGTGGGACAGGGTATAGATACGCAGTATTTT

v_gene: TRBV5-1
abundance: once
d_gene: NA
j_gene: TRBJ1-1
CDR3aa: CASSLPRGTYRTTEAFF
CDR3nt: TGCGCCAGCAGCTTACCTCGAGGGACTTACCGAACCACTGAAGCTTTCTTT

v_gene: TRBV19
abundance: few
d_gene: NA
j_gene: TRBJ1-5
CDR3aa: CASSGVPDKDNQPQHF
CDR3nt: TGTGCCAGTAGTGGGGTCCCGGACAAAGACAATCAGCCCCAGCATTTT

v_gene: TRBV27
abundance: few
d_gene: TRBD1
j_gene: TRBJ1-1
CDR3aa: CASSFSGTGGLGGTEAFF
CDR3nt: TGTGCCAGCAGTTTCTCCGGGACAGGGGGCTTGGGGGGCACTGAAGCTTTCTTT

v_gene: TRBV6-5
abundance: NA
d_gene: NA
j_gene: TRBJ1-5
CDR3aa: CASSYKGINQPQHF
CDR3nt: TGTGCCAGCAGTTACAAGGGGATCAATCAGCCCCAGCATTTT

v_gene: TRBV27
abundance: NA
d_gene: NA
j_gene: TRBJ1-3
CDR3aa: CASSRSGAGNTIYF
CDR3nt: TGTGCCAGCAGCCGCTCAGGGGCCGGAAACACCATATATTTT

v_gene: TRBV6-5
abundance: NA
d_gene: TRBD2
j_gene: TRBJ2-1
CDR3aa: CASSSGGDEQFF
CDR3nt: TGTGCCAGCAGTTCGGGGGGGGATGAGCAGTTCTTC